The present TCR beta chain was sequenced within a study of blood T cell repertoires in COVID-19. Across the study: PBMCs, B-cell-depleted T cells, or T cells were the source of the cDNA or gDNA that made up the material.

V lost 6 bases and J lost 5, with 19 bases in between. Germline values: CDR1 SEHNR, CDR2 FQNEAQ (reference sequence). The CDR3 length is 15 residues. Original processing methods: From reference gene primer amplification, estimates of nucleated cell counts were derived. Using immunoSEQ multiplex PCR, the repertoire was profiled, and TCRdb retains in-frame clones only, with some absent. That table furnishes V, J and clone size, whereas the DNA furnished D and trimming. The sample has approximately 200,000 clones; 80% to 90% are singletons. Participant age was about 18 to 95 years, and participants resided in roughly 25 US areas. For recovered donors of Cohort 3, there were two negative PCRs, clearance, or symptom resolution.

V is TRBV7-9 and J is TRBJ1-2, with D unclear. The sequence was collected from a man aged 40-55 years who had recovered from COVID-19. The source material was PBMCs or T cells enriched from blood (not recorded which). The CDR3 DNA sequence: TGTGCCAGCAGTCCGAACACCCGGGGAAGTTATGGCTACACCTTC. It translates to CASSPNTRGSYGYTF.